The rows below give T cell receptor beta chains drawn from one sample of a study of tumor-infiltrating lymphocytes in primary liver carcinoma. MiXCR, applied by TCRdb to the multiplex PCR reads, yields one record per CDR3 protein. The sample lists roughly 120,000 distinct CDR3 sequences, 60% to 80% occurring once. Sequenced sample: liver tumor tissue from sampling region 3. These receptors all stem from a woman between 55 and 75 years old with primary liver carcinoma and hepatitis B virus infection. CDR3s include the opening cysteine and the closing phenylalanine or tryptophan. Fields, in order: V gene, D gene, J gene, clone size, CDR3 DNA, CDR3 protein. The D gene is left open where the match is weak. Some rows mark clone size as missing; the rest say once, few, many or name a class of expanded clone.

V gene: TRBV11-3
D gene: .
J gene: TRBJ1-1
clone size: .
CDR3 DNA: TGTGCCAGCAGAGACAAGAGGGACACTGGAGCTTTCTTT
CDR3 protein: CASRDKRDTGAFF

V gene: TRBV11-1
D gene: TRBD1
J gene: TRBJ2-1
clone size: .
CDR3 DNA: TGTGCCAGCACCTCCCCCACCGGGACAGGGGGCTTTAGCTCCTACAATGAGCTGTTCTTC
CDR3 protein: CASTSPTGTGGFSSYNELFF

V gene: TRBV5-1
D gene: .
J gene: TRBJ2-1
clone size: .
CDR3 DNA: TGCGCCAGCAGCTATCTACAGGGTTTAGGAAATGAGCAGTTCTTC
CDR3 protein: CASSYLQGLGNEQFF

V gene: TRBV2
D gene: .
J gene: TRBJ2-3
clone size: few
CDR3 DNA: TGTGCCAGCATGAGGGATGGGACCGAGAATACGCGGTATTTT
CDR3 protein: CASMRDGTENTRYF

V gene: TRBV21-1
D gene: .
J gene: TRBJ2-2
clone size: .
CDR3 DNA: TGTGCCAGCAGAACAGGGAACGGGTCCGGGGACCTGTTTTTC
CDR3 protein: CASRTGNGSGDLFF

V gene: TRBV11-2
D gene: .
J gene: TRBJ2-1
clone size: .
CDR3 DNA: TGTGCCTGCACCGTCTTACCGGGTTACAATGAGCAGTTCTTC
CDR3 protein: CACTVLPGYNEQFF

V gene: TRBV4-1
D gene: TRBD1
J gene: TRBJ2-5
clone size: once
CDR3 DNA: TGCGCCAACAGTCATGGCAGGGGGCAAGAGACCCAGTACTTC
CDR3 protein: CANSHGRGQETQYF

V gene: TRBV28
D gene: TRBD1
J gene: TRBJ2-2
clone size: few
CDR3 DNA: TGTGCCAGCAGTTTATGGTCAGGGGGCACCGGGGAGCTGTTTTTT
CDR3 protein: CASSLWSGGTGELFF

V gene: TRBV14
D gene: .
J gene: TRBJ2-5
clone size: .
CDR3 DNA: TGTGCCAGCAGCCTAGAACCAGGGGGACTCCGAGGGGAGGCCCAGTACTTC
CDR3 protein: CASSLEPGGLRGEAQYF

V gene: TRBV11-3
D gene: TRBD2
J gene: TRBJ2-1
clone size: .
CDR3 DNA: TGTGCCAGCCAGGCGGCGGGAGCCATCAATGAGCAGTTCTTC
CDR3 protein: CASQAAGAINEQFF

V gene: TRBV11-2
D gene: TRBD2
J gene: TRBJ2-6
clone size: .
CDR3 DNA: TGTGCCAGCAGGCCGGCACGGTTCTGGACTAGCTCTGGGGCCAACGTCCTGACTTTC
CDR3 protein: CASRPARFWTSSGANVLTF

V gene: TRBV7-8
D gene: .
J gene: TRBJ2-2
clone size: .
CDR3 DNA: TGTGTCAGCAGCCCCTCCCAGGGGATCGGGGAGCTGTTTTTT
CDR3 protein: CVSSPSQGIGELFF

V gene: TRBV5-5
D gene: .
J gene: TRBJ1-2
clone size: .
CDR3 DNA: TGTGCCAGCAACCAGGACGGCTATGGCTACACCTTC
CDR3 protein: CASNQDGYGYTF

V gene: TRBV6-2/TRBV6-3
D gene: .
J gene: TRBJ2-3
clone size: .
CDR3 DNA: TGTGCCACCAGAAACCACGCTAATACGAAGTATTTT
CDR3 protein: CATRNHANTKYF

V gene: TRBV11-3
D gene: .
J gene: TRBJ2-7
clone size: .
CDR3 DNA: TGTGCCAGCAGCATCACAGGGTATCAGGAGCTGTGCTTC
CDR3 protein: CASSITGYQELCF

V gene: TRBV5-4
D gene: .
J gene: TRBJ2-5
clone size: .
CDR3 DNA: TGTGGCAGCAGCTTGGTGGCGAGGCTTCCAGAGACCCAGTACTTC
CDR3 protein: CGSSLVARLPETQYF

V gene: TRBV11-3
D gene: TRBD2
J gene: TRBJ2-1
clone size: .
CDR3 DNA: TGTGCCAGCAGCTTAGGTCAAGGCGGGGGGGCCGACTACAATGAGGAGTTCTTC
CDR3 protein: CASSLGQGGGADYNEEFF

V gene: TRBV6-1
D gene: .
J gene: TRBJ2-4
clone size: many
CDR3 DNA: TGTGCCAGCAGCGAACAGTTAACCAAAAACATTCAGTACTTC
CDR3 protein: CASSEQLTKNIQYF

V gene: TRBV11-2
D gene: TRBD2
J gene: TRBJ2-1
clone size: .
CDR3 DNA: TGTGTTAGCAGCCTGGGGGGGACCGGTGAGCAGTTCTTC
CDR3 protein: CVSSLGGTGEQFF

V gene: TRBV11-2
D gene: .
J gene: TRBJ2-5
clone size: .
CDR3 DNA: TGTGCCAACAGCTTAGATAGGCGGACCCAGTACTTC
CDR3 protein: CANSLDRRTQYF

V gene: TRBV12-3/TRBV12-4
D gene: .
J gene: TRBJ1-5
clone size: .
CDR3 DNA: TGTGCCAGCAGTTCTTCTAACCCCAATCAGCCCCAGCATTTT
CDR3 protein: CASSSSNPNQPQHF

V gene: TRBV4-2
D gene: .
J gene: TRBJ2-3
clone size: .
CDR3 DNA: TGTATCAGCAGCCAAGAGGAGGGGGGCTCAGATACGCAGTATTTT
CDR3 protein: CISSQEEGGSDTQYF

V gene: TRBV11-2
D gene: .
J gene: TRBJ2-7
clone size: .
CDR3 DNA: TGTGCCAGCAGAATTCCCGGGCTAGCCTACGAGCAGTACTTC
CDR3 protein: CASRIPGLAYEQYF

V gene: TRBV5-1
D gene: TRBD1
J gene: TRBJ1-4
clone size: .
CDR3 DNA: TGCGCCAGCGGCCCCCGGACAGGTGCCCCAGAAGAAAAACTGTTTTTT
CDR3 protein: CASGPRTGAPEEKLFF

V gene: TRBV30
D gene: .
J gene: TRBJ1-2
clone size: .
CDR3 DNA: TGTGCCTGGAGTGTAAAGGGAAACTATGGCTACATCTTC
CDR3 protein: CAWSVKGNYGYIF

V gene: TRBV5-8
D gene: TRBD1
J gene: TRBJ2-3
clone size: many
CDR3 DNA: TGTGCCAGCAACATCGGGACAGGGGTTACAGATACGCAGTATTTT
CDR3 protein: CASNIGTGVTDTQYF

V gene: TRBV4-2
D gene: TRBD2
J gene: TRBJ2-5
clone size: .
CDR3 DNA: TGTGTCAGCAGCCATGCCTGGCGGGAGGTTCAAGAGACCCAGTACTTC
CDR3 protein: CVSSHAWREVQETQYF

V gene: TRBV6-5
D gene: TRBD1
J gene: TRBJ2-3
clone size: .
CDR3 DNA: TGTGCCAGCAGAAGAACGGGACAGAGGACAGGTACGCAGTATTTT
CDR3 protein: CASRRTGQRTGTQYF

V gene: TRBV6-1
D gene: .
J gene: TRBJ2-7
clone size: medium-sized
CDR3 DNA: TGTGCCAGCGGGAGGGACAGACCCTACGAGCAGTACTTC
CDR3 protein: CASGRDRPYEQYF